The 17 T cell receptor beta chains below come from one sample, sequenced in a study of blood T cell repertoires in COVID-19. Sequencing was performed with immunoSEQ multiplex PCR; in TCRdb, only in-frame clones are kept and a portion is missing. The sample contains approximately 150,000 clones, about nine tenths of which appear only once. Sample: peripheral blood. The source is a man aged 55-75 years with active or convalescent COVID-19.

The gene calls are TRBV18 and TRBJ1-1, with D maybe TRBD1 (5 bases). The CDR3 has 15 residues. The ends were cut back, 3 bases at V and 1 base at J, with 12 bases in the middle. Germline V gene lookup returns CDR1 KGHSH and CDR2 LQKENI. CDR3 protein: CASSPGGLRNTEAFF. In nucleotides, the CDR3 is TGTGCCAGCTCACCGGGGGGACTCAGGAACACTGAAGCTTTCTTT.

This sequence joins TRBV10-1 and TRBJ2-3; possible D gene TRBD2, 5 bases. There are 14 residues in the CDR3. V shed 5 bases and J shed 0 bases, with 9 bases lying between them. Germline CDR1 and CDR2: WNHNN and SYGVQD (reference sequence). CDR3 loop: CASSTRASTDTQYF. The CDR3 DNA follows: TGCGCCAGCAGTACGAGGGCTAGCACAGATACGCAGTATTTT.

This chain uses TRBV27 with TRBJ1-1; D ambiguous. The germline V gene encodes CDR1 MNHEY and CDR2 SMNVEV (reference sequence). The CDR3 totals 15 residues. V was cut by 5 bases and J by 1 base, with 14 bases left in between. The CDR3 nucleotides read TGTGCCAGCAGTCCCAGAAACACAAGGAACACTGAAGCTTTCTTT. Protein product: CASSPRNTRNTEAFF.

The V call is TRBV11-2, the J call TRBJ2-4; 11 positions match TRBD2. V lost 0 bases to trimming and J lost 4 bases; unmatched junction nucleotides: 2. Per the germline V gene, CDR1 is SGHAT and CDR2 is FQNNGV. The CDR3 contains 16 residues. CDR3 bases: TGTGCCAGCAGCTTAGAGGTAGCGGGGGGGAAAAACATTCAGTACTTC. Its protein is CASSLEVAGGKNIQYF.

The CDR3 region has the DNA TGTGCCAGCAGCCCTAGACTAGCGGGGGCGCTTGAGCAGTTCTTC. Protein: CASSPRLAGALEQFF. The chain recombines TRBV3-1 (or the pseudogene TRBV3-2) with TRBJ2-1, with 12 bases aligning to TRBD2. V dropped 4 bases and J dropped 9; count of bases not matched to a gene: 7. Germline V gives CDR1 LGHDT, CDR2 YNNKEL (reference sequence). This CDR3 region has 15 residues.

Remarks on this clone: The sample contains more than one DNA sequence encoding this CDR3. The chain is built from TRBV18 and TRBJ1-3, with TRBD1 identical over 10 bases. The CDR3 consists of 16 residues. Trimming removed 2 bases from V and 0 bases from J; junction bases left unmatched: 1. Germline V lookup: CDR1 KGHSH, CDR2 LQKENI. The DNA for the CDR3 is TGTGCCAGCTCACCAAGGACAGGGGGCTCTGGAAACACCATATATTTT. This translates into CASSPRTGGSGNTIYF.

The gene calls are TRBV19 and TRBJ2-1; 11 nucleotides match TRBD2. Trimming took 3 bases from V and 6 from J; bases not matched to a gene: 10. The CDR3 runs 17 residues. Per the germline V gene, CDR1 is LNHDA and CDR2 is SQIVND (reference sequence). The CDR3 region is CASSIELAGAPRNEQFF. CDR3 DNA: TGTGCCAGTAGTATTGAACTAGCGGGGGCCCCCCGCAATGAGCAGTTCTTC.

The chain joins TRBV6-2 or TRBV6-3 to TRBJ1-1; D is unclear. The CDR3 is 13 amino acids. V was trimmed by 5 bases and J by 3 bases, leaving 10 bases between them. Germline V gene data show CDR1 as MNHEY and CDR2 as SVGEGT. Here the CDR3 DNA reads TGTGCCAGCAGTGTCAACCAGTACACTGAAGCTTTCTTT. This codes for CASSVNQYTEAFF.

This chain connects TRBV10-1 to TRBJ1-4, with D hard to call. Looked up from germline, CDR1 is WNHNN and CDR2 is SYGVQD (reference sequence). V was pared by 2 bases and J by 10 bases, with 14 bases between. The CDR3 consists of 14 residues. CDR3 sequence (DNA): TGCGCCAGCAGTGAGGAGGGCAGGTCGGGAAAACTGTTTTTT. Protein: CASSEEGRSGKLFF.

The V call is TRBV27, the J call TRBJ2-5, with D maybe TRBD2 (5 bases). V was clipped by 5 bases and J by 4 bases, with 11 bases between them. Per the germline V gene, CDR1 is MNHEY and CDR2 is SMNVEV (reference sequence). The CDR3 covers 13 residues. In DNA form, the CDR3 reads TGTGCCAGCAGTAGCTTAGGGAGAGAGACCCAGTACTTC. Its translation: CASSSLGRETQYF.

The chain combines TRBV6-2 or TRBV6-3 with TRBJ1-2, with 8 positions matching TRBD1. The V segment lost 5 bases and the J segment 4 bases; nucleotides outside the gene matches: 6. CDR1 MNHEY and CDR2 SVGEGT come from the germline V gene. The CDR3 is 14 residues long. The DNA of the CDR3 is TGTGCCAGCAGTCACAGGGGGGCGATCTATGGCTACACCTTC. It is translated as CASSHRGAIYGYTF.

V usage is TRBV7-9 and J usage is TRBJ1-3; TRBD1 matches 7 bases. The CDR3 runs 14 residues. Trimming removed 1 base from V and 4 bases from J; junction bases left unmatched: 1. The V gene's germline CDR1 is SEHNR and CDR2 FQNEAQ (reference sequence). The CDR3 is CASSLETGGNTIYF. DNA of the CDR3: TGTGCCAGCAGCTTAGAGACAGGGGGAAACACCATATATTTT.

The CDR3 loop reads CASSLGGLQGDTGELFF. The CDR3 nucleotides read TGTGCCAGCAGCTTAGGAGGATTACAGGGGGACACCGGGGAGCTGTTTTTT. The chain is built from TRBV11-3 and TRBJ2-2, with 8 bases fitting TRBD1. V was clipped by 1 base and J by 3 bases; unmatched bases: 7. Germline-derived CDR1 and CDR2 are SGHNT and YENEEA. The CDR3 has 17 amino acids.

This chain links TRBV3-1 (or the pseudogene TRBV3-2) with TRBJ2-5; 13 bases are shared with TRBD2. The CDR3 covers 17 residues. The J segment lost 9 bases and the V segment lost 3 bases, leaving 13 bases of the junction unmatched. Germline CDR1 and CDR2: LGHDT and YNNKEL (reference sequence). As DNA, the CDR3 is TGTGCCAGCAGCCAGCCGTCAGGGACTAGCGGGGAGGTAGCCCAGTACTTC. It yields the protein CASSQPSGTSGEVAQYF.

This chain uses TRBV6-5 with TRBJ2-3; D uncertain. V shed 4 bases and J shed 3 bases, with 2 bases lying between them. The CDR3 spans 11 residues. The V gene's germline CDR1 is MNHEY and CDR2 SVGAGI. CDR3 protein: CASSSTDTQYF. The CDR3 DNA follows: TGTGCCAGCAGTTCTACAGATACGCAGTATTTT.

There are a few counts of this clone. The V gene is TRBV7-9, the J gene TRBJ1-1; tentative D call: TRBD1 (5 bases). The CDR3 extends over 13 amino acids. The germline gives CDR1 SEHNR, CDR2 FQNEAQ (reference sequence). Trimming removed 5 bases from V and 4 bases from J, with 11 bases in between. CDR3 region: CASSIREATEAFF. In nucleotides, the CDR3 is TGTGCCAGCAGCATCAGGGAGGCCACTGAAGCTTTCTTT.

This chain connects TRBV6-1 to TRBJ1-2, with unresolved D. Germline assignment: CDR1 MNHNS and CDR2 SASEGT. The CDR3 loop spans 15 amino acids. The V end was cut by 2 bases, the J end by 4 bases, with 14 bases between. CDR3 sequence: CASSESIGGGYGYTF. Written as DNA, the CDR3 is TGTGCCAGCAGTGAAAGTATTGGAGGAGGCTATGGCTACACCTTC.